This T cell receptor beta chain emerged from a study of T cell repertoires in cytomegalovirus infection. Notes on the study in general: The study found HLA-C-restricted CMV-specific TCR beta clonotypes dominating the ex vivo response.

There are a few counts of this clonotype. What it binds is unknown. Via MiXCR, TCRdb re-called the reads, giving one row per CDR3 protein. The sample holds about 530,000 distinct CDR3 sequences, 26% seen once. V was pared by 5 bases and J by 8 bases, with 16 bases between. This CDR3 has 15 residues. Germline CDR1 SEHNR, CDR2 FQNEAQ (reference sequence). What was sequenced was PBMCs. The chain combines TRBV7-9 with TRBJ1-6; D is possibly TRBD1 (6 bases). The clonotype comes from a human donor in good health (CMV status not recorded). Some clones in this sample may be carry-over from other donors' samples. The CDR3 nucleotides read TGTGCCAGCAGCCGGATCGGACAGCTATATTCACCCCTCCACTTT. This gives the protein CASSRIGQLYSPLHF.